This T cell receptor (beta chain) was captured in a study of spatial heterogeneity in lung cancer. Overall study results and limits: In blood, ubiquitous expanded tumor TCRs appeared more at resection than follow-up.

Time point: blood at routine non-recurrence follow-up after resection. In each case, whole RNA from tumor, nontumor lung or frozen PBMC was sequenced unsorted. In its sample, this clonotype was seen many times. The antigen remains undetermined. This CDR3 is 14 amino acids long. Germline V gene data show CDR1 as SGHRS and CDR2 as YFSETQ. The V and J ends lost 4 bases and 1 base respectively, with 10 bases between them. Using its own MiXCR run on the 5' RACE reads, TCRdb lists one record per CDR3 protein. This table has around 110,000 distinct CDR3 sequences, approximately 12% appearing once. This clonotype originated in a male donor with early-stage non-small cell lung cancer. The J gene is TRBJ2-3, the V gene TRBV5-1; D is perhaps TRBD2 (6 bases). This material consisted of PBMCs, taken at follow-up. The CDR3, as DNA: TGCGCCAGCAGCGTGGGACTGCGCACAGATACGCAGTATTTT. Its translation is CASSVGLRTDTQYF. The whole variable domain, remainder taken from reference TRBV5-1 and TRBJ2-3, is KAGVTQTPRYLIKTRGQQVTLSCSPISGHRSVSWYQQTPGQGLQFLFEYFSETQRNKGNFPGRFSGRQFSNSRSEMNVSTLELGDSALYLCASSVGLRTDTQYFGPGTRLTVL.